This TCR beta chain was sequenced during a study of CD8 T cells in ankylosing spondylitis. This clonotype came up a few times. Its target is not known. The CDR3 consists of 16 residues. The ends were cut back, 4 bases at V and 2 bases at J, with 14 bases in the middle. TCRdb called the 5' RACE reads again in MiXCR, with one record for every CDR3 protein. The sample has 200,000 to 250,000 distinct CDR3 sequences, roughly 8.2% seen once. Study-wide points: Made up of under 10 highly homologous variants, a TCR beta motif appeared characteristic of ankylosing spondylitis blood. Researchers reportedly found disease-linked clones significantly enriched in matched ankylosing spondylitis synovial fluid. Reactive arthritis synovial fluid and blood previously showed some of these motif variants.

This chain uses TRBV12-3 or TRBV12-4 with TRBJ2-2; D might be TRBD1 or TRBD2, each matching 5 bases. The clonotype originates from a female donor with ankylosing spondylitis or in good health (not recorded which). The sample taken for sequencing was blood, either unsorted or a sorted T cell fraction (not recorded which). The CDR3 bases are TGTGCCAGCAGTTCGCTCCGGGACGGAAACACCGGGGAGCTGTTTTTT. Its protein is CASSSLRDGNTGELFF.